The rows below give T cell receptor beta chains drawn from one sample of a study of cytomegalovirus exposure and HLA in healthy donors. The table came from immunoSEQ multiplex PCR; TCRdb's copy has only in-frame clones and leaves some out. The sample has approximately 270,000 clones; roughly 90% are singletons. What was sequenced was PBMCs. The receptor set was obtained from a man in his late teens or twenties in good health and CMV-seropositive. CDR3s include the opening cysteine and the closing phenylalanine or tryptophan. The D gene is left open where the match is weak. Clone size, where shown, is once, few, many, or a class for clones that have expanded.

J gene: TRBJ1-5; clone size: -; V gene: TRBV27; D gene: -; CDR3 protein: CASSLSGAVQPQHF; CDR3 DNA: TGTGCCAGCAGTTTATCAGGGGCAGTTCAGCCCCAGCATTTT
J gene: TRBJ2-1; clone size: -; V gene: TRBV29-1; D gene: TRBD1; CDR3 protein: CSVEGTGVIYNEQFF; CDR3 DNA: TGCAGCGTGGAGGGGACAGGGGTCATCTACAATGAGCAGTTCTTC
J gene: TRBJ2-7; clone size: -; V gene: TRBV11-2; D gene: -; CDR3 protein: CASSFVIGGYEQYF; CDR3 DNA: TGTGCCAGCAGCTTTGTGATTGGGGGGTACGAGCAGTACTTC
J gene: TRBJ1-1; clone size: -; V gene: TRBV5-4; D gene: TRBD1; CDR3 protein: CASSLRTGWAEAFF; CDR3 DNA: TGTGCCAGCAGCCTCAGGACAGGGTGGGCTGAAGCTTTCTTT
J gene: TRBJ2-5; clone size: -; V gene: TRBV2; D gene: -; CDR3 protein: CASRDLLAVQETQYF; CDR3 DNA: TGTGCCAGCCGGGACCTACTAGCTGTTCAAGAGACCCAGTACTTC
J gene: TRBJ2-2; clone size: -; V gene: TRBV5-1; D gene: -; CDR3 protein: CASSLTDGELFF; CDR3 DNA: TGCGCCAGCAGCTTGACTGACGGGGAGCTGTTTTTT
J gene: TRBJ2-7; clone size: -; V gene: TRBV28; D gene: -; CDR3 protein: CASSSLNAGTYEQYF; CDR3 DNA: TGTGCCAGCAGTTCCCTTAACGCTGGGACCTACGAGCAGTACTTC
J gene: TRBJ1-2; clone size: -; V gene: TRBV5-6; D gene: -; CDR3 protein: CASSLDGGRAYGYTF; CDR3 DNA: TGTGCCAGCAGCTTGGATGGGGGTAGGGCCTATGGCTACACCTTC
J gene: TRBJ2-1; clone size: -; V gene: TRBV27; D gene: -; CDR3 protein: CASSPTYGNYNEQFF; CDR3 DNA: TGTGCCAGCAGTCCGACGTACGGGAATTACAATGAGCAGTTCTTC
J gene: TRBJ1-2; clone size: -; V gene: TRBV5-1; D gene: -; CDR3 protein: CASTVHAGDGYTF; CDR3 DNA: TGCGCCAGCACAGTGCACGCGGGCGATGGCTACACCTTC
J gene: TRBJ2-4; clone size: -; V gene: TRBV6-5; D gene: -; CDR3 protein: CASSYSRAGAKNIQYF; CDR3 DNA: TGTGCCAGCAGTTACTCAAGGGCGGGGGCCAAAAACATTCAGTACTTC
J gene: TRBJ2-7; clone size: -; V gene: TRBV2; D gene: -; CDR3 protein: CASSERRGEQYF; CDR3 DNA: TGTGCCAGCAGCGAAAGAAGGGGGGAGCAGTACTTC
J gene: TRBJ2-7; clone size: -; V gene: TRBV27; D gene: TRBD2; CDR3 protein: CASSLSAGGPHEQYF; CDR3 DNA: TGTGCCAGCAGTTTATCGGCGGGAGGGCCTCACGAGCAGTACTTC
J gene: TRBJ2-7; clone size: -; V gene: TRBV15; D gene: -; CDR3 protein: CATSTGAGAYEQYF; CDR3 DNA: TGTGCCACCAGCACGGGGGCAGGGGCCTACGAGCAGTACTTC
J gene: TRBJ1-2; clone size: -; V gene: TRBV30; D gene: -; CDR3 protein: CAWSGRESDYGYTF; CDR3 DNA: TGTGCCTGGAGTGGAAGGGAATCGGACTATGGCTACACCTTC
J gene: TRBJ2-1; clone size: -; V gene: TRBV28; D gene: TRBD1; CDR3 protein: CASSFLGTGRDEQFF; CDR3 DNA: TGTGCCAGCAGTTTTCTCGGGACAGGGCGCGATGAGCAGTTCTTC
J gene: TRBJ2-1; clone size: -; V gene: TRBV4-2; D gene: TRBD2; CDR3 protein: CASSPTQGTSGHEQFF; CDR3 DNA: TGTGCCAGCAGCCCTACTCAGGGGACTAGCGGCCATGAGCAGTTCTTC
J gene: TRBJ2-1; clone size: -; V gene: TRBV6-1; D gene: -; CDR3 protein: CASSEWQGVNEQFF; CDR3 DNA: TGTGCCAGCAGTGAATGGCAAGGGGTCAATGAGCAGTTCTTC
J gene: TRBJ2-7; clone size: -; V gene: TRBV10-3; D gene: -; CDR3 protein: CAIRAQGTSSYEQYF; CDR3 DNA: TGTGCCATCAGGGCCCAGGGTACGAGCTCCTACGAGCAGTACTTC
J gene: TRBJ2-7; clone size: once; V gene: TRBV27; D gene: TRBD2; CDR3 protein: CASSSGLAGSYEQYF; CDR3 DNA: TGTGCCAGCAGTTCCGGACTAGCGGGCTCCTACGAGCAGTACTTC
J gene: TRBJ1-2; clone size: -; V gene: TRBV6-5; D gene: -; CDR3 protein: CASSYSRRGPYGYTF; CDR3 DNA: TGTGCCAGCAGTTACTCGAGGCGGGGGCCCTATGGCTACACCTTC
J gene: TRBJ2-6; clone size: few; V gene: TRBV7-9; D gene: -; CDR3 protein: CASSVSGTKKSSGANVLTF; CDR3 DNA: TGTGCCAGCAGCGTCTCCGGGACAAAGAAAAGCTCTGGGGCCAACGTCCTGACTTTC
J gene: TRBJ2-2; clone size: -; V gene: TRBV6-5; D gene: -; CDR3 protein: CASSYLFTATGELFF; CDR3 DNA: TGTGCCAGCAGTTACCTATTCACGGCCACCGGGGAGCTGTTTTTT
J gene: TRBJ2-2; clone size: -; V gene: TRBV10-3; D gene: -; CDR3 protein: CAISESLVRDTGELFF; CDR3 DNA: TGTGCCATCAGTGAGTCCTTGGTGAGGGACACCGGGGAGCTGTTTTTT
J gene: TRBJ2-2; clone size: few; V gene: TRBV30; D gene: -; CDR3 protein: CAWSSVQVPGELFF; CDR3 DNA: TGTGCCTGGAGTAGCGTACAGGTCCCCGGGGAGCTGTTTTTT
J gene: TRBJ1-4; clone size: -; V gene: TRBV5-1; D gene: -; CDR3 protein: CASSQTGTPEKLFF; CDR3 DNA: TGCGCCAGCAGCCAGACCGGGACACCTGAAAAACTGTTTTTT
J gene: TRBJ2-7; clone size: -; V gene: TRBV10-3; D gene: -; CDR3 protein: CAISDPGLREQYF; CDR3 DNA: TGTGCCATCAGTGATCCGGGGTTACGCGAGCAGTACTTC
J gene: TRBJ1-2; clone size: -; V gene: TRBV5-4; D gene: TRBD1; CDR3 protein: CASSLATTGTDNYGYTF; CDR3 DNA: TGTGCCAGCAGCTTGGCCACCACTGGGACAGACAACTATGGCTACACCTTC
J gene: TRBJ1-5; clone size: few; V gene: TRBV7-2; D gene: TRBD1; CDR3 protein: CASSQGVREGQPQHF; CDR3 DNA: TGTGCCAGCAGCCAGGGGGTCAGGGAAGGTCAGCCCCAGCATTTT
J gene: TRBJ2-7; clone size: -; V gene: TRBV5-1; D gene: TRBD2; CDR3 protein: CASSLAGLAYEQYF; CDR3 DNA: TGCGCCAGCAGCTTGGCCGGACTAGCCTACGAGCAGTACTTC
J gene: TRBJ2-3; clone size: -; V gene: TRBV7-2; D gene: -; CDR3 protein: CASSLALGVDTQYF; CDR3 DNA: TGTGCCAGCAGCTTAGCGCTTGGGGTGGATACGCAGTATTTT
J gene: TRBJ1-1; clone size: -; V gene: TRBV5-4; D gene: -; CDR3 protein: CASSSQGRRLKAFF; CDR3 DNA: TGTGCCAGCAGCTCTCAGGGCCGTCGCCTGAAGGCTTTCTTT
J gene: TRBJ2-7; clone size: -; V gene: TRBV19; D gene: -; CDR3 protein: CASSIAAGEQYF; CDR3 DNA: TGTGCCAGTAGTATAGCAGCGGGCGAGCAGTACTTC
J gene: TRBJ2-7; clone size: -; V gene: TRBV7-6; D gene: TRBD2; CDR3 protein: CASSLGLAAYEQYF; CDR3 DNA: TGTGCCAGCAGCTTAGGGCTAGCGGCCTACGAGCAGTACTTC
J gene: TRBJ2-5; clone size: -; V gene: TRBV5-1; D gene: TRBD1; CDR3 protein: CASRSTGFQETQYF; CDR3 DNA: TGCGCCAGCAGGTCGACAGGGTTCCAAGAGACCCAGTACTTC
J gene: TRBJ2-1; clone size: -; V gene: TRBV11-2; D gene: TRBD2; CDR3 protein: CASSPSGGSPDEQFF; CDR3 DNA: TGTGCCAGCAGCCCCTCGGGCGGGAGCCCCGATGAGCAGTTCTTC
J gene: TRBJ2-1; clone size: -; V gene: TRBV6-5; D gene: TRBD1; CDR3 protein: CASSSTQGYEQFF; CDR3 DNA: TGTGCCAGCAGTTCTACACAGGGGTATGAGCAGTTCTTC
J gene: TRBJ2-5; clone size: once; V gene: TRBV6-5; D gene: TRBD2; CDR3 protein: CASSYSLPSGGETQYF; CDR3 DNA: TGTGCCAGCAGTTACTCACTCCCCTCGGGAGGAGAGACCCAGTACTTC
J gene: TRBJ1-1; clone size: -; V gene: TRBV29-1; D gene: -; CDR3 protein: CSVEDQHTEAFF; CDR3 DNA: TGCAGCGTTGAAGATCAACACACTGAAGCTTTCTTT
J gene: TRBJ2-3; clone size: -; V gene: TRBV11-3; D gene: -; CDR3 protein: CASSWQGLATDTQYF; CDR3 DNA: TGTGCCAGCAGCTGGCAGGGGCTAGCAACAGATACGCAGTATTTT
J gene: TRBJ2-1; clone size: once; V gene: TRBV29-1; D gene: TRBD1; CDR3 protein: CSASAGGYGEQFF; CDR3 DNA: TGCAGCGCGTCGGCAGGGGGCTACGGTGAGCAGTTCTTC
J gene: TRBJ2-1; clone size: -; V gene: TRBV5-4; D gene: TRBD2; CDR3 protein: CASSLAGGNEQFF; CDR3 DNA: TGTGCCAGCAGCTTAGCGGGGGGTAATGAGCAGTTCTTC
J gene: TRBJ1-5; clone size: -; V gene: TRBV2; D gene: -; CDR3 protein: CASNGGRSNQPQHF; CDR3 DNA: TGTGCCAGCAATGGAGGACGTAGCAATCAGCCCCAGCATTTT
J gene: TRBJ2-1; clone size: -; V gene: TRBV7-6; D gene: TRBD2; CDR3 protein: CASSFGGSSYNEQFF; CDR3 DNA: TGTGCCAGCAGCTTTGGCGGGAGCTCCTACAATGAGCAGTTCTTC